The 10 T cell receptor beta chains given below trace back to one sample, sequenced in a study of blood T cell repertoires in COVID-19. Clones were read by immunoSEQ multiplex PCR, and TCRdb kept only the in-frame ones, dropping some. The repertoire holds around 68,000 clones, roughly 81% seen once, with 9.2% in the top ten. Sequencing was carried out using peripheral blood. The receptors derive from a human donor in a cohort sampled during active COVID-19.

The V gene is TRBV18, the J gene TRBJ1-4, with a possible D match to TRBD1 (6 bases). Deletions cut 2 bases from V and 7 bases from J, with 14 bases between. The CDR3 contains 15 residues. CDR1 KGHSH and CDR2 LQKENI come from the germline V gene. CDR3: CASSPEWGLSEKLFF. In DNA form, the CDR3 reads TGTGCCAGCTCACCAGAGTGGGGGCTGAGTGAAAAACTGTTTTTT.

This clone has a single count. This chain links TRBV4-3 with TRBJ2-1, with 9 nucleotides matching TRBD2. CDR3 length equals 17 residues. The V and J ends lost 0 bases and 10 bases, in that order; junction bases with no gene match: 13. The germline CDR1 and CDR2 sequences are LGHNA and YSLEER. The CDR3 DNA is TGCGCCAGCAGCCAAGATCCTAGCGGGACACAAAGGAGCGAGCAGTTCTTC. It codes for CASSQDPSGTQRSEQFF.

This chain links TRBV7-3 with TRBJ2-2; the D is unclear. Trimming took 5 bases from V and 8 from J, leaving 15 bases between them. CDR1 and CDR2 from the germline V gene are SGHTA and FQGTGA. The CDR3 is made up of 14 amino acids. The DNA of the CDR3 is TGTGCCAGCAGCGAAAACCCCCAGGTGGGGGAGCTGTTTTTT. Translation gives CASSENPQVGELFF.

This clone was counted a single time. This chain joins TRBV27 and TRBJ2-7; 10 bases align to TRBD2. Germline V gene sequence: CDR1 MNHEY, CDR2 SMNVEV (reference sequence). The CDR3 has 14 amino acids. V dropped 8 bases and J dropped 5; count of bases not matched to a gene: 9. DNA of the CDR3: TGTGCCAGCCGCCGCGGGACTAGCGCCCACGAGCAGTACTTC. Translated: CASRRGTSAHEQYF.

The CDR3 protein is CASSGFRAYEQYF. CDR3 nucleotides: TGTGCCAGCAGTGGATTCAGGGCCTACGAGCAGTACTTC. V and J are TRBV2 and TRBJ2-7; possible D gene TRBD1, 5 bases. Germline V gene data show CDR1 as SNHLY and CDR2 as FYNNEI. The CDR3 extends over 13 amino acids. V was clipped by 4 bases and J by 2 bases, with 9 bases between them.

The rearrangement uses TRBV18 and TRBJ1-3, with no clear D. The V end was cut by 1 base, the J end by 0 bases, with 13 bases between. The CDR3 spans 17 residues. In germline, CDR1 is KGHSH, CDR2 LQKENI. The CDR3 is CASSPQPQQTSGNTIYF. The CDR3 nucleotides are TGTGCCAGCTCACCACAACCCCAACAGACCTCTGGAAACACCATATATTTT.

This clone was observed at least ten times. The CDR3 spells CATQTGGLGQPQHF. The CDR3, as DNA: TGTGCCACTCAGACAGGGGGCCTCGGTCAGCCCCAGCATTTT. The chain joins TRBV28 to TRBJ1-5, with TRBD1 identical over 10 bases. The CDR3 is 14 amino acids. V lost 10 bases and J lost 6; bases outside the gene matches: 9. Per germline, CDR1 MDHEN and CDR2 SYDVKM.

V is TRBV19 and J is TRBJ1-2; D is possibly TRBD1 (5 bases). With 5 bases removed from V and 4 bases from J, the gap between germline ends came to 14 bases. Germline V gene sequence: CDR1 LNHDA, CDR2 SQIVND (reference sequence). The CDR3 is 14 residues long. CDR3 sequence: CASSPGGAVYGYTF. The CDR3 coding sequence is TGTGCCAGTAGTCCCGGTGGGGCGGTCTATGGCTACACCTTC.

The CDR3 DNA is TGTGCCAGCAGCGTAGGTGATAGCGGGAGCTACGAGCAGTACTTC. Residues: CASSVGDSGSYEQYF. The rearrangement links TRBV9 to TRBJ2-7, with 9 bases fitting TRBD2. The junction had 4 bases not matched to a gene; V was cut back by 0 bases and J by 3 bases. The CDR3 spans 15 residues. CDR1 SGDLS and CDR2 YYNGEE come from the germline V gene.

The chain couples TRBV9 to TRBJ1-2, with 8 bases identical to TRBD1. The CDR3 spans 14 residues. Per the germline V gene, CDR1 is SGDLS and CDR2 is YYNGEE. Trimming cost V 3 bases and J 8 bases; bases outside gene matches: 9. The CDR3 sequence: CASSALGTGVGYTF. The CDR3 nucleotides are TGTGCCAGCAGCGCACTCGGGACAGGCGTCGGCTACACCTTC.